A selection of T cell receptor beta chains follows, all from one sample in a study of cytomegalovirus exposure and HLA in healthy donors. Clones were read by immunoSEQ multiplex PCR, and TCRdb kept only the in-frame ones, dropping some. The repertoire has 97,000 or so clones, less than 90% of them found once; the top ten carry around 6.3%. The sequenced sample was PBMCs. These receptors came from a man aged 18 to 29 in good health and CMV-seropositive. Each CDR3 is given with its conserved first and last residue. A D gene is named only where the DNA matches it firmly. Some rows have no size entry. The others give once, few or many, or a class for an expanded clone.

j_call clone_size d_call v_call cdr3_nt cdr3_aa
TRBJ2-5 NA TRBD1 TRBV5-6 TGTGCCAGCAGCTTAACCGGGACAGTCGAGACCCAGTACTTC CASSLTGTVETQYF
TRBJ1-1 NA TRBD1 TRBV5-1 TGCGCCAGCAGCTTGTCAGGGGGTGTTACTGAAGCTTTCTTT CASSLSGGVTEAFF
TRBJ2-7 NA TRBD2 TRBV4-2 TGTGCCAGCAGCCAGAAGAGGGCTAGCGGACCCTACGAGCAGTACTTC CASSQKRASGPYEQYF
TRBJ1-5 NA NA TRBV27 TGTGCCAGCAGTTTAGGGGGGGGGTCAGGGACACAGCCCCAGCATTTT CASSLGGGSGTQPQHF
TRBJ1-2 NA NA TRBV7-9 TGTGCCAGCAGCGACGGGGTAGCTAACTATGGCTACACCTTC CASSDGVANYGYTF
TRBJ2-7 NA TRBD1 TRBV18 TGTGCCAGCTCATTGGACAGGGCGCCCTACGAGCAGTACTTC CASSLDRAPYEQYF
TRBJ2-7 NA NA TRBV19 TGTGCCAGTAGCCCCGGGGTTTCCTACGAGCAGTACTTC CASSPGVSYEQYF
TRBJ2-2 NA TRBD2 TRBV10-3 TGTGCCATCAGCCCGACTAGCGGGGTTGGGGTCGGGGAGCTGTTTTTT CAISPTSGVGVGELFF
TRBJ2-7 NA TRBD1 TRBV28 TGTGCCAGCAGTTTGGGACAGGGGGCGTACGAGCAGTACTTC CASSLGQGAYEQYF
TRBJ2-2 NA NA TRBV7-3 TGTGCCAGCAGCTTAGCACTTGGGCGGGCCCCCGGGGAGCTGTTTTTT CASSLALGRAPGELFF
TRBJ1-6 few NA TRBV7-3 TGTGCCAGCAGCCTCCACGGAACAGGTGGGCCCCTCCACTTT CASSLHGTGGPLHF
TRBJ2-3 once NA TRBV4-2 TGTGCCAGCAGCCAAGATTCAAGGGGCGGTAGGGATACGCAGTATTTT CASSQDSRGGRDTQYF
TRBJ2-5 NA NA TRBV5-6 TGTGCCAGCAGCTTGGAGGGGGTGATACAAGAGACCCAGTACTTC CASSLEGVIQETQYF
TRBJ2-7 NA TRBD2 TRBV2 TGTGCCAGCAGTGAATTACTAGCTAGCGGAGACTACGAGCAGTACTTC CASSELLASGDYEQYF
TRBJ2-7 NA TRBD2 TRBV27 TGTGCCAGCAGTCCGGGGACTAGCGGAACCTACGAGCAGTACTTC CASSPGTSGTYEQYF
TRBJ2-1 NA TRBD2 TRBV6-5 TGTGCCAGCAGTTACTCATGGGACTACAACAATGAGCAGTTCTTC CASSYSWDYNNEQFF
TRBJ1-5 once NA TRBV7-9 TGTGCCAGCAGCTTTGTCGGGGTCGGTCAGCCCCAGCATTTT CASSFVGVGQPQHF
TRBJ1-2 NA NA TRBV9 TGTGCCAGCAGCGTAGAACCCGGGGTGAATGGCTACACCTTC CASSVEPGVNGYTF
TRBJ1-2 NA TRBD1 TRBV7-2 TGTGCCAGCAGCCTAGACAGGGGTGGCTACACCTTC CASSLDRGGYTF
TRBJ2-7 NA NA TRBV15 TGTGCCACCAGCAGGGGGAGGAGATCCAACTACGAGCAGTACTTC CATSRGRRSNYEQYF
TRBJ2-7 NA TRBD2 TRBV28 TGTGCCAGCAGTCTAGCGGGAGGCTACGAGCAGTACTTC CASSLAGGYEQYF
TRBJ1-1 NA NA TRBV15 TGTGCCACCGGAGAGGCCTATAATCCTCGGGAAGCTTTCTTT CATGEAYNPREAFF
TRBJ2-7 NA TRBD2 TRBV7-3 TGTGCCAGCAGCCAAATCGGGAGGGTGGGCTACGAGCAGTACTTC CASSQIGRVGYEQYF
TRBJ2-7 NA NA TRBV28 TGTGCCAGCAGTTTGAGGGGGACCTACGAGCAGTACTTC CASSLRGTYEQYF